Detailed here is one TCR beta chain. PCR involved 60 Vbeta and 13 Jbeta primers. Profiled with immunoSEQ multiplex PCR; TCRdb holds only in-frame clones, not every one. The table lists around 130,000 clones, 80% of them singletons, with about 1.2% in the top ten. The sample comes from a study of cytomegalovirus exposure and HLA in healthy donors. CDR1 and CDR2 from the germline V gene are MNHNS and SASEGT. This CDR3 region has 13 residues. Trimming took 8 bases from V and 7 from J; bases not matched to a gene: 7. This TCR came from a female donor in good health and CMV-seronegative. The V gene is TRBV6-1, the J gene TRBJ2-1; 8 positions agree with TRBD2. The material sequenced was PBMCs. CDR3: CASGGLDGNEQFF. The CDR3 coding sequence is TGTGCCAGCGGGGGACTAGATGGAAATGAGCAGTTCTTC.